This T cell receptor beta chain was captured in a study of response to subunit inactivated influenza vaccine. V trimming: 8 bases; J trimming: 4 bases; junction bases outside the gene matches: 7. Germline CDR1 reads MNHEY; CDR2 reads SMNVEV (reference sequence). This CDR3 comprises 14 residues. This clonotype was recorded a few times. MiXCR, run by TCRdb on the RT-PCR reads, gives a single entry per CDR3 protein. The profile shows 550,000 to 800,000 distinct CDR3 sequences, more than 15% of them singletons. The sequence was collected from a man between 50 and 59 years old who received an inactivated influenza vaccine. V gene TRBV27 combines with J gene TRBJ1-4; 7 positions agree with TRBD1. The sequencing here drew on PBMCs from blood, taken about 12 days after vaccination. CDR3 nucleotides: TGTGCCAGCGGGCGACAGGGCTATAATGAAAAACTGTTTTTT. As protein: CASGRQGYNEKLFF.